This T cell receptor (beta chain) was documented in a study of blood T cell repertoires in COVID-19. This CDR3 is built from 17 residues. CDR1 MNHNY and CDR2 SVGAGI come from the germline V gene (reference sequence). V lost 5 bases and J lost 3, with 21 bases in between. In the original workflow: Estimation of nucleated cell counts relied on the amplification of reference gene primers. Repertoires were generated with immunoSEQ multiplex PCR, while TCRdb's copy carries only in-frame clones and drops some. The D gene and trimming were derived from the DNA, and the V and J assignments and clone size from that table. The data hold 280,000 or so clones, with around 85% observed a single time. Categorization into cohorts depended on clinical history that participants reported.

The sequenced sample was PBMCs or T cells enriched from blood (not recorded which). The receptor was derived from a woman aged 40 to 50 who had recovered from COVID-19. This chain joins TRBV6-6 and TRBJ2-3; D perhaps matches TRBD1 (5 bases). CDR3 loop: CASSPTWPDGATDTQYF. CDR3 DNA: TGTGCCAGCAGTCCCACGTGGCCGGATGGGGCGACAGATACGCAGTATTTT.